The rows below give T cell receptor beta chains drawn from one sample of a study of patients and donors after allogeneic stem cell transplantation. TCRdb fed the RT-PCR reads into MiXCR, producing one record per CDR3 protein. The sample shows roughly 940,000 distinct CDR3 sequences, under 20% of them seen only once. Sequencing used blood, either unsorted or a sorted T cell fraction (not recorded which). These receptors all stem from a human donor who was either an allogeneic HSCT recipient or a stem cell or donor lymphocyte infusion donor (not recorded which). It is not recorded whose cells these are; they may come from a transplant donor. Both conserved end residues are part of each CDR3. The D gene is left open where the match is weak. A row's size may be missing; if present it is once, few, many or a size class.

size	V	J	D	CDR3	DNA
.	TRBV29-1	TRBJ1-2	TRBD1	CSVATGGAGGYTF	TGCAGCGTGGCGACAGGGGGCGCGGGTGGCTACACCTTC
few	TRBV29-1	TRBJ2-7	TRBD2	CSVAIGTSGNNEQYF	TGCAGCGTTGCTATCGGGACTAGCGGGAACAACGAGCAGTACTTC
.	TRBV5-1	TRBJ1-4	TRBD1	CASKDRVGEKLFF	TGCGCCAGTAAGGACAGGGTAGGAGAAAAACTGTTTTTT
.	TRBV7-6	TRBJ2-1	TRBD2	CASSLASVSGTPYNEQFF	TGTGCCAGCAGCTTAGCGTCAGTTAGCGGGACTCCCTACAATGAGCAGTTCTTC
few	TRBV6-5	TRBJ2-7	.	CASSYYAGGKNYEQYF	TGTGCCAGCAGTTACTATGCCGGGGGCAAAAACTACGAGCAGTACTTC
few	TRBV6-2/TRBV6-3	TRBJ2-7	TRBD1	CASSAPGQGHEQYF	TGTGCCAGCAGTGCTCCGGGACAGGGTCACGAGCAGTACTTC
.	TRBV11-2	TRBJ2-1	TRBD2	CASSLDSAGVYNEQFF	TGTGCCAGCAGCTTAGATTCAGCGGGGGTCTACAATGAGCAGTTCTTC
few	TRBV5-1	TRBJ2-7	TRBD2	CASSLEGSGRSGEQYF	TGCGCCAGCAGCCTCGAAGGTAGCGGGAGATCCGGCGAGCAGTACTTC
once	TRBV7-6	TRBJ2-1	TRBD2	CASSPPLAGGVREQFF	TGTGCCAGCAGCCCTCCTCTAGCGGGAGGGGTCAGGGAGCAGTTCTTC
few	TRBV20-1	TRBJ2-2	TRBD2	CSARGLAGGPVTGELFF	TGCAGTGCTAGAGGACTAGCGGGGGGGCCTGTCACCGGGGAGCTGTTTTTT
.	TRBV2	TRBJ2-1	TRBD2	CASSSGLAGREFF	TGTGCCAGCAGTTCGGGACTAGCCGGGCGGGAGTTCTTC
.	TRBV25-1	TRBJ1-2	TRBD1	CASSEAPGTGGKLMYGYTF	TGTGCCAGCAGTGAGGCTCCAGGGACAGGGGGCAAACTTATGTATGGCTACACCTTC
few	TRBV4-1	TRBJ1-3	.	CASNPQGSSGNTIYF	TGCGCCAGCAACCCCCAGGGTAGCTCTGGAAACACCATATATTTT
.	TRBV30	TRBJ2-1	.	CAWSVGWANEQFF	TGTGCCTGGAGTGTGGGGTGGGCCAATGAGCAGTTCTTC
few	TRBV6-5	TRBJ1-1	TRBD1	CASSSLDRGTEAFF	TGTGCCAGCAGTTCGCTGGACAGGGGAACTGAAGCTTTCTTT
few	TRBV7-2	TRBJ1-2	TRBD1	CASSLGQGLEGYTF	TGTGCCAGCAGCTTGGGACAGGGATTGGAGGGCTACACCTTC
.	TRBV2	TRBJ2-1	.	CASMNRVEQFF	TGTGCCAGCATGAATCGTGTTGAGCAGTTCTTC
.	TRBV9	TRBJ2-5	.	CASSVGGRRGETQYF	TGTGCCAGCAGCGTCGGCGGGCGTCGGGGAGAGACCCAGTACTTC
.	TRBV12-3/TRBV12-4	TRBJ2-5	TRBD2	CASSGTIDSGRRGETQYF	TGTGCCAGCAGCGGAACTATAGATAGCGGGAGGAGGGGAGAGACCCAGTACTTC
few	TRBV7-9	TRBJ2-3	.	CASRPDTQYF	TGTGCCAGCAGGCCGGATACGCAGTATTTT
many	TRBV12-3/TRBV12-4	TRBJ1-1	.	CASSPTGGGTEAFF	TGTGCCAGCAGCCCGACGGGGGGGGGCACTGAAGCTTTCTTT
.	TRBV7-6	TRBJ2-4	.	CASSTAALGIQYF	TGTGCCAGCAGCACCGCTGCTCTGGGCATTCAGTACTTC
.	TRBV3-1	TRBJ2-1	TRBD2	CASSQDKEREEQLF	TGTGCCAGCAGCCAAGATAAGGAGCGGGAGGAGCAGCTCTTC
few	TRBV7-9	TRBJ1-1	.	CASSLARVGNTEAFF	TGTGCCAGCAGCTTAGCCAGGGTAGGGAACACTGAAGCTTTCTTT
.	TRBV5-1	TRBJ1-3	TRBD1	CASSLAGTGTVSSGNTIYF	TGCGCCAGCAGCTTGGCCGGGACAGGGACTGTTAGCTCTGGAAACACCATATATTTT
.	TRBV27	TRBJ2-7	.	CASSFTTGHSYEQYF	TGTGCCAGCAGTTTTACGACAGGCCACTCCTACGAGCAGTACTTC
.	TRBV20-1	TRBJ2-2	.	CSARERTVNTGELFF	TGCAGTGCTAGAGAGAGGACAGTAAACACCGGGGAGCTGTTTTTT
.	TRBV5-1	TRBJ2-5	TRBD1	CASSNLGQGQETQYF	TGCGCCAGCAGCAATCTAGGACAGGGCCAAGAGACCCAGTACTTC
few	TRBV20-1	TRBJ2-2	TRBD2	CSAREGSSGGGKLFF	TGCAGTGCTAGAGAGGGTTCTAGCGGGGGCGGGAAGCTGTTTTTT
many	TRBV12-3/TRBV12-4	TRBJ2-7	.	CASSYQFGSGEQYF	TGTGCCAGCAGCTACCAATTCGGGTCGGGCGAGCAGTACTTC
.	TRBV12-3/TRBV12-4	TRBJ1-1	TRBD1	CATKLSQGGPNTEAFF	TGTGCCACAAAACTCAGCCAGGGGGGCCCGAACACTGAAGCTTTCTTT
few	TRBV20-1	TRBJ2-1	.	CSQRANYNEQFF	TGCAGCCAGCGGGCTAACTACAATGAGCAGTTCTTC
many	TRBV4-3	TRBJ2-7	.	CASSPGGQNEQYF	TGCGCCAGCAGCCCCGGCGGGCAGAACGAGCAGTACTTC
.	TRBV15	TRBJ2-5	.	CATSSRSRLVEEETQYF	TGTGCCACCAGCAGTCGCTCCCGACTAGTAGAAGAGGAGACCCAGTACTTC
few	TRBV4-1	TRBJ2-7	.	CASSQSRGDDSYEQYF	TGCGCCAGCAGCCAGTCAAGAGGGGACGATTCCTACGAGCAGTACTTC
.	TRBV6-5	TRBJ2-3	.	CASSYSWWGTSTDTQYF	TGTGCCAGCAGTTACTCATGGTGGGGCACTAGCACAGATACGCAGTATTTT
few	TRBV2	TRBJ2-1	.	CASHVKTSNNEQFF	TGTGCCAGCCATGTGAAGACTTCCAACAATGAGCAGTTCTTC
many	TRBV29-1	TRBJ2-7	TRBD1	CSVEGQGVYEQYF	TGCAGCGTTGAGGGGCAGGGGGTCTACGAGCAGTACTTC
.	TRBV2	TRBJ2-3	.	CASSEEVGATDTQYF	TGTGCCAGCAGTGAAGAGGTCGGGGCCACAGATACGCAGTATTTT
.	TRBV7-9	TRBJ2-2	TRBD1	CASSRPGGAPTGELFF	TGTGCCAGCAGCCGACCAGGGGGCGCGCCTACCGGGGAGCTGTTTTTT
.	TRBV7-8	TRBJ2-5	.	CASSLGSRQRFGETQYF	TGTGCCAGCAGCTTAGGGTCTCGACAGAGATTCGGAGAGACCCAGTACTTC
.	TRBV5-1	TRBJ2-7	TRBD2	CASSLVSGKLYEQYF	TGCGCCAGCAGCTTGGTTAGCGGGAAATTATACGAGCAGTACTTC
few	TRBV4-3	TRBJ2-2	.	CASSQAYRGSGTGELFF	TGCGCCAGCAGCCAAGCCTATAGGGGGTCGGGCACCGGGGAGCTGTTTTTT
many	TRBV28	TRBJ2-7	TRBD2	CASSPSGRAYEQYF	TGTGCCAGCAGTCCTAGCGGGAGGGCCTACGAGCAGTACTTC
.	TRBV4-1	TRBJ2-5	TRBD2	CASSPRGGRETQYF	TGCGCCAGCAGCCCCCGCGGCGGGAGAGAGACCCAGTACTTC
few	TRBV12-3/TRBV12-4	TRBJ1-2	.	CASSELKGLGGYTF	TGTGCCAGCAGCGAGCTTAAGGGTTTAGGTGGCTACACCTTC
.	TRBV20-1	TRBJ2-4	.	CSARGAGGRNIQYF	TGCAGTGCTAGAGGGGCCGGGGGCAGAAACATTCAGTACTTC
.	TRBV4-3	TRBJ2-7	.	CASSQIPTQAEQYF	TGCGCCAGCAGCCAAATCCCTACTCAGGCCGAGCAGTACTTC
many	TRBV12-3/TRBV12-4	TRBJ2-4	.	CASSLGQGKNIQYF	TGTGCCAGCAGTTTAGGGCAGGGGAAAAACATTCAGTACTTC
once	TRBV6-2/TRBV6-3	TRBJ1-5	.	CASSSTPYQPQHF	TGTGCCAGCAGTTCGACACCTTATCAGCCCCAGCATTTT